The 16 T cell receptor beta chains below were found in one sample sequenced in a study of blood T cell repertoires in COVID-19 (dated by TCRdb to 2020 to 2022). Library method: the immunoSEQ multiplex PCR assay. TCRdb obtained this table from immuneACCESS and retained in-frame rearrangements with V and J assigned. These tables miss some clones; where compared with another copy, unresolved V genes account for less than half of the shortfall, and the remainder is unexplained. This sample lists approximately 150,000 clones; 89% were detected once. In total, the top ten clones hold about 1.5% of the sample. The sample comprised peripheral blood. These TCRs come from a human donor in a cohort sampled during active COVID-19.

In its sample, this clone was seen once. The chain has TRBV11-2 and TRBJ1-2; no clear D. CDR1 is SGHAT and CDR2 is FQNNGV in the germline V gene. The CDR3 has 12 residues. The V end lost 8 bases, the J end lost 1 base, and 8 bases lay between the germline ends. CDR3 protein: CASSGNNYGYTF. The CDR3 region has the DNA TGTGCCAGCTCAGGCAATAACTATGGCTACACCTTC.

The table lists this clone with a count of one. The V and J genes are TRBV5-4 and TRBJ1-2; 7 bases fit TRBD1. The germline V gene has CDR1 SGHNT and CDR2 YYREEE (reference sequence). CDR3 length: 15 residues. Losses at the gene ends were 1 base for V and 6 bases for J; bases not matched to a gene: 9. The CDR3 nucleotides are TGTGCCAGCAGCTTGTTGTCGACAGGGTTCCATGGCTACACCTTC. Translation gives CASSLLSTGFHGYTF.

The chain couples TRBV19 to TRBJ1-1; 9 bases agree with TRBD1. V lost 4 bases to trimming and J lost 1 base; unmatched junction nucleotides: 4. Germline V gene sequence: CDR1 LNHDA, CDR2 SQIVND (reference sequence). The CDR3 loop spans 15 amino acids. The CDR3 DNA sequence: TGTGCCAGTAGTACCACAGGGGGCCCGAACACTGAAGCTTTCTTT. Residues: CASSTTGGPNTEAFF.

This chain links TRBV5-1 with TRBJ2-7; 9 bases match TRBD1. Looked up from germline, CDR1 is SGHRS and CDR2 is YFSETQ. There are 15 residues in the CDR3. V lost 7 bases to trimming and J lost 8 bases; unmatched junction nucleotides: 16. The CDR3 DNA sequence: TGCGCCAGCCGGAGTCTGACGGGACAGGGCAACAAGCAGTACTTC. This gives the protein CASRSLTGQGNKQYF. Drawing the rest from reference TRBV5-1 and TRBJ2-7, the complete variable domain is KAGVTQTPRYLIKTRGQQVTLSCSPISGHRSVSWYQQTPGQGLQFLFEYFSETQRNKGNFPGRFSGRQFSNSRSEMNVSTLELGDSALYLCASRSLTGQGNKQYFGPGTRLTVT.

V is TRBV5-6 and J is TRBJ1-2; D is unclear. Deletions cut 1 base from V and 3 bases from J, with 10 bases between. The germline V gene encodes CDR1 SGHDT and CDR2 YYEEEE. This CDR3 is built from 14 residues. In nucleotides, the CDR3 is TGTGCCAGCAGCTTGAGGAGCGAGGACTATGGCTACACCTTC. Protein: CASSLRSEDYGYTF.

This chain joins TRBV5-1 and TRBJ2-1; D is ambiguous. The CDR3 spans 14 residues. The V gene's germline CDR1 is SGHRS and CDR2 YFSETQ. The V gene lost 0 bases and the J gene lost 12 bases, with 16 bases spanning the gap. The CDR3 loop is CASSLAGRQDPQFF. The CDR3 DNA reads as TGCGCCAGCAGCTTGGCAGGTCGGCAGGATCCGCAGTTCTTC.

The chain has TRBV9 and TRBJ2-2; 7 bases map to TRBD2. Germline values: CDR1 SGDLS, CDR2 YYNGEE. V lost 2 bases and J lost 1; bases outside the gene matches: 2. This CDR3 is 15 amino acids long. Here the CDR3 reads CASSVGGGNTGELFF. For the CDR3, the DNA is TGTGCCAGCAGCGTTGGCGGGGGGAACACCGGGGAGCTGTTTTTT.

This chain connects TRBV5-4 to TRBJ1-6; D call uncertain. Germline loops: CDR1 SGHNT, CDR2 YYREEE (reference sequence). This CDR3 contains 14 residues. V was clipped by 0 bases and J by 7 bases, with 8 bases between them. The CDR3 here is CASSLVQRNSPLHF. CDR3 nucleotide sequence: TGTGCCAGCAGCTTGGTACAGCGGAATTCACCCCTCCACTTT.

J is TRBJ1-2 and V is TRBV4-3; 10 bases align to TRBD1. This CDR3 has 16 residues. Per germline, CDR1 LGHNA and CDR2 YSLEER. V shed 0 bases, J shed 5 bases, and the junction held 6 bases outside the gene matches. Written as DNA, the CDR3 is TGCGCCAGCAGCCAAGATCCGACAGGGGGCACGTATGGCTACACCTTC. Translating it yields CASSQDPTGGTYGYTF.

This clone was counted a single time. J is TRBJ2-4 and V is TRBV4-1; 14 nucleotides agree with TRBD2. Per germline, CDR1 MGHRA and CDR2 YSYEKL. V was clipped by 5 bases and J by 2 bases; unmatched bases: 8. This CDR3 has 18 residues. CDR3 nucleotides: TGCGCCAGCAGCAGACTAGCGGGGGGGCCTGTATCCAAAAACATTCAGTACTTC. As protein: CASSRLAGGPVSKNIQYF.

V and J are TRBV12-3 or TRBV12-4 and TRBJ2-7, with TRBD2 as a possible D gene (5 bases). With 8 bases removed from V and 1 base from J, the gap between germline ends came to 12 bases. This CDR3 is 13 amino acids long. The CDR3 DNA reads as TGTGCCAGCCGAAACCGGGGTTCCTACGAGCAGTACTTC. It codes for CASRNRGSYEQYF.

The rearrangement joins TRBV30 to TRBJ1-2, with no clear D. The CDR3 runs to 11 residues. Germline V lookup: CDR1 GTSNPN, CDR2 SVGIG (reference sequence). Trimming pared 5 bases from V and 2 bases from J, leaving 6 bases between. CDR3 sequence (DNA): TGTGCCTGGGGCAGGAACTATGGCTACACCTTC. Its translation: CAWGRNYGYTF.

The chain recombines TRBV19 with TRBJ1-2; D gene ambiguous. V lost 1 base to trimming and J lost 1 base, with 7 bases between them. This CDR3 is 14 amino acids long. Germline CDR1 reads LNHDA; CDR2 reads SQIVND (reference sequence). CDR3 in amino acids: CASSIGPHNYGYTF. The DNA for the CDR3 is TGTGCCAGTAGTATAGGGCCGCATAACTATGGCTACACCTTC.

CDR3 amino acids: CASSPPTGPETDTQYF. CDR3 bases: TGTGCCAGCTCACCACCGACAGGGCCCGAGACAGATACGCAGTATTTT. The genes are TRBV18 and TRBJ2-3, with 7 bases fitting TRBD1. The junction had 6 bases not matched to a gene; V was cut back by 0 bases and J by 3 bases. There are 16 residues in the CDR3. Germline CDR1 is KGHSH and CDR2 is LQKENI.

The chain combines TRBV5-6 with TRBJ1-2; the D is unclear. Per germline, CDR1 SGHDT and CDR2 YYEEEE. V was shortened by 2 bases and J by 1 base, with 6 bases between the two germline ends. This CDR3 has 13 amino acids. DNA of the CDR3: TGTGCCAGCAGCTTCACAAGTAACTATGGCTACACCTTC. Its protein product is CASSFTSNYGYTF.

The chain combines TRBV5-6 with TRBJ2-1; D possibly corresponds to TRBD1 (6 bases). The germline V gene encodes CDR1 SGHDT and CDR2 YYEEEE. V was trimmed by 4 bases and J by 8 bases, leaving 10 bases between them. The CDR3 is 12 amino acids. The CDR3 loop reads CASSLGGYEQFF. CDR3 DNA: TGTGCCAGCAGCCTAGGGGGTTATGAGCAGTTCTTC.